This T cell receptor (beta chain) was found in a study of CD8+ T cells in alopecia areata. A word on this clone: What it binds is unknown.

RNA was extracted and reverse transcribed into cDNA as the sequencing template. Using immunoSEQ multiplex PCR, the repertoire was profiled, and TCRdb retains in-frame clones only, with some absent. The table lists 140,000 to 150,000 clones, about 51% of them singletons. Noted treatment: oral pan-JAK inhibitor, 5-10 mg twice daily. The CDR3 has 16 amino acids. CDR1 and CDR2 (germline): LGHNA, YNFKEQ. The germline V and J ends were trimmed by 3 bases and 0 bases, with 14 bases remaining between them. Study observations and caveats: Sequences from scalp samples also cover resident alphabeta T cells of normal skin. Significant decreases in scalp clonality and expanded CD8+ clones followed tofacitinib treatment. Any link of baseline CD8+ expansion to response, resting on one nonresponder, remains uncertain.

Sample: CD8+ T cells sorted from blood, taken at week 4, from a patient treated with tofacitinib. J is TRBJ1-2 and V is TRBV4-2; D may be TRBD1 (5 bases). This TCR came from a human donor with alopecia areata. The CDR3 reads CASSQMDGAPNYGYTF. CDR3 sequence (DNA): TGTGCCAGCAGCCAGATGGACGGGGCCCCTAACTATGGCTACACCTTC.